The subject of this entry is one TCR beta chain. Its cognate antigen has yet to be identified. Per-nucleotide qualities are absent, and no much larger clonotype sits a single base away. The data originate from a study of beta chain features in type 1 diabetes (dated by TCRdb to 2016 to 2019). Broadly, across the study: No differences in mean age, gender distribution, total cell number or subset yield were found between patients and healthy donors. A total of under 120,000,000 sorted cells were examined across all samples, and RNA yield correlated strongly with the number of cells per subset. The study compared TCRB repertoires of sorted circulating CD4+ T cell subsets between recently diagnosed type 1 diabetes patients and matched healthy donors. Whereas all 30 or so donors provided naive and central memory subsets, regulatory and stem cell-like memory subsets were isolated from just 8 patients and roughly 8 healthy donors.

The entire isolated RNA was reverse transcribed using the High Capacity cDNA Reverse Transcription Kit, and thus expressed TCRB transcripts were sequenced. Deep immunoSEQ sequencing was performed on naive, central memory and regulatory T cell samples, with an average of roughly 3.6 million total reads per sample. After sorted cells were lysed in RLT buffer, RNA was extracted with DNase-treated RNeasy Micro or Mini kits, with the choice depending on cell number. Each cell subset was processed separately to prevent cross-contamination, with patient and healthy donor samples processed together. Using the immunoSEQ multiplex PCR, TCRB sequences were amplified from cDNA into 87-bp fragments spanning the CDR3 region. The amplicons were sequenced using the Illumina HiSeq platform. The authors' pipeline ran thus. Synthetic template baselines were used to correct PCR bias computationally, reads within Hamming distance 2 were collapsed together, and singletons that could not be merged were discarded. By aligning reads against IMGT, V, D and J genes, CDR3 length, and insertions or deletions at six rearrangement sites were assigned. Within each subset, clonotype counts were normalized to sorted cell number, and only after that were true diversity and Gini coefficients computed with the tcR R package. The overlap coefficient, calculated on TCRB nucleotide sequences, was used to measure repertoire sharing. The immuneACCESS repertoire file appears here via TCRdb, limited to in-frame rearrangements. These files lack a portion of the clones; in checked studies, under half of the deficit traces to unresolved V genes, and the cause of the others is not known. V, J and clone size were drawn from that table, and D and trimming were deduced from the DNA. The sample table records about 150,000 clones; approximately 10% of these occur just once. Under 0.55% of the sample is taken by the ten largest.

Trimming takes 2 bases off V and 3 bases off J; junction bases not matched to a gene: 7. In the germline V gene, CDR1 corresponds to MNHEY and CDR2 to SVGAGI. CDR3 length: 16 amino acids, cysteine to phenylalanine. The CDR3 DNA has 48 bases and is translated from base 1. From each donor, a single peripheral blood sample of around 120 mL on average was drawn into heparinised tubes. A BD FACSAria II was used to sort naive, central memory, regulatory and stem cell-like memory CD4+ T cells with a panel that included CD45RO, CCR7, CD25, CD127, CD95 and CD27. Purity was above 95% for every sorted population. Right away, PBMCs were isolated by Lymphoprep density gradient centrifugation and were stained directly, with no culture step. So that batch effects would be minimized, each experiment stained and sorted samples in pairs, pairing one healthy donor with one patient. Findings and caveats that apply to the study as a whole: Shorter templates might have been favored by PCR, but patient and control samples were amplified and corrected together, so both groups would have been affected equally by any skew. In all four CD4+ subsets, TCRB CDR3 length was moderately but significantly shorter in type 1 diabetes patients. Naive, central memory and regulatory TCRB repertoires appeared more similar among patients than among healthy donors. HLA sub-analyses involved small numbers of individuals, so any influence of HLA type on TCRB rearrangement remained unresolved. Because cDNA was sequenced instead of genomic DNA, highly expressing activated cells could be over-represented, though the groups showed no difference in activation or CD3 levels. Patients with type 1 diabetes made fewer insertions and deleted more nucleotides at VDJ recombination sites, implying thymic rearrangement abnormalities.

The specimen sequenced was central memory CD4+ T cells from blood. The chain is made from TRBV6-5 and TRBJ1-5, with 7 bases matching TRBD1. This clonotype was obtained from a man younger than 45 with type 1 diabetes. The DNA sequence reads TGTGCCAGCAGTTACCGCGTGACAGGGCCCAATCAGCCCCAGCATTTT. Its translation is CASSYRVTGPNQPQHF.